This TCR beta chain was retrieved from a study of radiotherapy plus CTLA-4 blockade in lung cancer. The data were produced by immunoSEQ multiplex PCR, yet TCRdb's version contains in-frame clones alone and is incomplete. In the table there are about 120,000 clones, around 90% of which are singletons. In the case of this clone: Its target is unknown.

Chemo-refractory metastatic non-small-cell lung cancer patients received focal radiation with ipilimumab CTLA-4 blockade. The study's findings and limits: TCR clones originating in tumors grew in number in blood after radiotherapy plus ipilimumab. Alongside interferon-beta, early blood T cell clone dynamics were reportedly the best predictor of response.

V was clipped by 2 bases and J by 8 bases, with 15 bases between them. CDR3 length: 15 residues. Per germline, CDR1 MNHNS and CDR2 SASEGT. The chain recombines TRBV6-1 with TRBJ1-4, with D possibly matching TRBD1 (6 bases). The TCR was taken from a human donor with non-small cell lung cancer that progressed on radiotherapy plus ipilimumab. Sequences were derived from peripheral blood, sampled from a patient treated with radiotherapy plus ipilimumab. CDR3 DNA: TGTGCCAGCAGTGAACAGGGGAAGGGGAGAGAAAAACTGTTTTTT. This codes for CASSEQGKGREKLFF.